A single T cell receptor beta chain is shown here with its context. Data came from immunoSEQ multiplex PCR; TCRdb stores just in-frame clones and leaves some out. This table has 260,000 or so clones, roughly 85% appearing once. The sample is drawn from a study of blood T cell repertoires in COVID-19. In the study overall: T cells, B-cell-depleted T cells, or PBMCs supplied cDNA or gDNA.

The CDR3 covers 16 residues. Unmatched junction bases numbered 5, after V lost 1 base and J lost 2 bases. Germline CDR1 reads LGHDT; CDR2 reads YNNKEL (reference sequence). Participant age was roughly 18 to 90 years, and participants resided in about two dozen US areas. Categorization into cohorts depended on clinical history that participants reported. Recovered status applied to Cohort 3 donors who had two consecutive negative PCRs. It also applied to those with clearance or with symptom resolution. This sequence originates from a woman aged 45-65 years who had recovered from COVID-19. The rearrangement links TRBV3-1 (or the pseudogene TRBV3-2) to TRBJ2-1, with TRBD2 identical over 7 bases. The sequenced sample was PBMCs or T cells enriched from blood (not recorded which). CDR3 sequence: CASSQVAGVPYNEQFF. The CDR3 DNA follows: TGTGCCAGCAGCCAAGTTGCGGGAGTTCCCTACAATGAGCAGTTCTTC.